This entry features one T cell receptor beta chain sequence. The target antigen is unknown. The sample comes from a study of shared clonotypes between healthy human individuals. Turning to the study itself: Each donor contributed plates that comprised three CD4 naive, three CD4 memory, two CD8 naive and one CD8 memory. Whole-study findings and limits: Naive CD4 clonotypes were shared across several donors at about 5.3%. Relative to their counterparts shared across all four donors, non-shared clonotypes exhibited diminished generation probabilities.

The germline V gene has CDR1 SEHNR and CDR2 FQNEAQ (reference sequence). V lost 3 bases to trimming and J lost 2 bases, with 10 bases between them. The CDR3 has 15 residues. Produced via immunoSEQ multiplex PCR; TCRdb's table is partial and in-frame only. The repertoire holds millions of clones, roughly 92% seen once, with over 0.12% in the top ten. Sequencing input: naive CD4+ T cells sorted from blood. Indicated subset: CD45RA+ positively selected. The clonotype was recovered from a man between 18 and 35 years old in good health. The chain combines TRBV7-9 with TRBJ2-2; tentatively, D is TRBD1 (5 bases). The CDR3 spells CASSLVDRNTGELFF. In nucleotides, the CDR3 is TGTGCCAGCAGCTTGGTCGACAGAAACACCGGGGAGCTGTTTTTT.